The source of this TCR beta chain is a study of T cell repertoires in cytomegalovirus infection. Study in general: It was the public TCR beta signatures that indicated both CMV infection and matching HLA type.

This CDR3 has 14 residues. The V gene's germline CDR1 is SGHKS and CDR2 YYEKEE (reference sequence). V was trimmed by 1 base and J by 5 bases, leaving 9 bases between them. Study conclusions and caveats: Frequencies of public TCR beta families were cumulated, and this identified carriers of CMV plus the relevant HLA. Across the ex vivo response, the dominant clonotypes were HLA-C-restricted CMV-specific TCR beta clonotypes.

There are many counts of this clonotype. Its antigen is unknown. TCRdb independently ran MiXCR on the reads; one entry per CDR3 protein. The table lists 150,000 to 200,000 distinct CDR3 sequences, 7.5% to 10% of them singletons. The TCR comes from a human donor in good health (CMV status not recorded). Some clones in this sample may be carry-over from other donors' samples. Sequencing was done on a sample of PBMCs. This chain joins TRBV5-5 and TRBJ1-4; D not certain. CDR3 nucleotides: TGTGCCAGCAGCTTGTTAACCCAGAATGAAAAACTGTTTTTT. This encodes CASSLLTQNEKLFF.